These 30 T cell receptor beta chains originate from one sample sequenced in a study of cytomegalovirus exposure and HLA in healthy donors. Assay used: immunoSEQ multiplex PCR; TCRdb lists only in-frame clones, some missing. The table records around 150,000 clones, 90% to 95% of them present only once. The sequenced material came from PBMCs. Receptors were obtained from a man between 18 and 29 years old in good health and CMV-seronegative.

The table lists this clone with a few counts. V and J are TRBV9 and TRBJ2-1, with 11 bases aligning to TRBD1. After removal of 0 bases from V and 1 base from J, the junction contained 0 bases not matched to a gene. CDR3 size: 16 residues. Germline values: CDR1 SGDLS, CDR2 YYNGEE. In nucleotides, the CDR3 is TGTGCCAGCAGCGTAGGGGACAGGGGGTCCTACAATGAGCAGTTCTTC. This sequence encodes CASSVGDRGSYNEQFF.

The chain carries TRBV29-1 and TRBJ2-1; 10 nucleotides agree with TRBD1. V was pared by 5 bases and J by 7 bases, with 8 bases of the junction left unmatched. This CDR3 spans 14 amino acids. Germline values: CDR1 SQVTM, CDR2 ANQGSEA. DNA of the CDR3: TGCAGCGTTCATGACAGGGGGCGTTGGAATGAGCAGTTCTTC. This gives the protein CSVHDRGRWNEQFF.

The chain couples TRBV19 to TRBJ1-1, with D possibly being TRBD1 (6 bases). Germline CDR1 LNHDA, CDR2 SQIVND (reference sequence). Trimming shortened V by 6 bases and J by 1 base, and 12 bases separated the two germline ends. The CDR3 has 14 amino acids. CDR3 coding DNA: TGTGCCAGTAGCGCGACAGGCCAGAACACTGAAGCTTTCTTT. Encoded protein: CASSATGQNTEAFF.

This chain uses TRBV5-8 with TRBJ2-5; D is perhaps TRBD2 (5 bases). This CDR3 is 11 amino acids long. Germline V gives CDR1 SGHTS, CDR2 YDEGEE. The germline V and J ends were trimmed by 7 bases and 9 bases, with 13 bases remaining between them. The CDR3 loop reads CASLVPGAQYF. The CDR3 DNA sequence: TGTGCCAGCTTGGTTCCCGGGGCCCAGTACTTC.

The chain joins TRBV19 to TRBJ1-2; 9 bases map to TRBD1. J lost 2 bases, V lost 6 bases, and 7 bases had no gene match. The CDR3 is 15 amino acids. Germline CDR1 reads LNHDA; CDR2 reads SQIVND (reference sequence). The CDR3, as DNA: TGTGCCAGTAGATTACAGGGGGCGAGGAACTATGGCTACACCTTC. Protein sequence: CASRLQGARNYGYTF.

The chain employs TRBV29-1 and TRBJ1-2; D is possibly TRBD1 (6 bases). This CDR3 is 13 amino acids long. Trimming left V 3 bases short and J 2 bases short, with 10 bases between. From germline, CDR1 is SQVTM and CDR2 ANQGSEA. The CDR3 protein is CSVDPDRNYGYTF. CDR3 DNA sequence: TGCAGCGTTGACCCGGACAGAAACTATGGCTACACCTTC.

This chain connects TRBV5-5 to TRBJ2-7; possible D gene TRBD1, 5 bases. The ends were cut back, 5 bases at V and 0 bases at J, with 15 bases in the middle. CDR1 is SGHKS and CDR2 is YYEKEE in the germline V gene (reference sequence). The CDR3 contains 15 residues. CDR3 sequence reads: CASSSQTASSYEQYF. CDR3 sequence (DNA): TGTGCCAGCAGTTCTCAGACAGCGAGCTCCTACGAGCAGTACTTC. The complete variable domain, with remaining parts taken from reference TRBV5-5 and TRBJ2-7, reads DAGVTQSPTHLIKTRGQQVTLRCSPISGHKSVSWYQQVLGQGPQFIFQYYEKEERGRGNFPDRFSARQFPNYSSELNVNALLLGDSALYLCASSSQTASSYEQYFGPGTRLTVT.

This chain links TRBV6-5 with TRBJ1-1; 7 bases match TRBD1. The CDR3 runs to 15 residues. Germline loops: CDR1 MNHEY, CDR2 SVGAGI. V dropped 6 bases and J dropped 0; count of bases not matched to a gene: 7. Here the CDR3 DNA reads TGTGCCAGCAGAAGCCCGGGACAGCTGAACACTGAAGCTTTCTTT. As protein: CASRSPGQLNTEAFF.

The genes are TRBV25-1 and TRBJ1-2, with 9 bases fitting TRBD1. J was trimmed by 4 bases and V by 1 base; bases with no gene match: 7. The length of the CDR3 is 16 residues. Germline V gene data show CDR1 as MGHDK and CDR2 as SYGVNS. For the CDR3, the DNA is TGTGCCAGCAGTGAATCCCGGACAGGGGATCGCTATGGCTACACCTTC. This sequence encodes CASSESRTGDRYGYTF.

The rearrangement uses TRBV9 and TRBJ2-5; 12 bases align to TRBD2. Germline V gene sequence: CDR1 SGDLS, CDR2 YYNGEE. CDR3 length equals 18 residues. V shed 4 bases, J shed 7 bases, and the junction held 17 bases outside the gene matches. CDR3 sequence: CASSTRGTSGSRAGTQYF. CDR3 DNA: TGTGCCAGCAGCACACGTGGGACTAGCGGGTCTCGAGCTGGGACCCAGTACTTC. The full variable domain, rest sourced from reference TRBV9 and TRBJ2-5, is DSGVTQTPKHLITATGQRVTLRCSPRSGDLSVYWYQQSLDQGLQFLIQYYNGEERAKGNILERFSAQQFPDLHSELNLSSLELGDSALYFCASSTRGTSGSRAGTQYFGPGTRLLVL.

The CDR3 DNA reads as TGTGCCAGCTCACCACCGTCCCTCGGGAGGGAAGAGACCCAGTACTTC. This encodes CASSPPSLGREETQYF. The chain employs TRBV18 and TRBJ2-5, with TRBD2 identical over 8 bases. Losses at the gene ends were 0 bases for V and 3 bases for J; bases not matched to a gene: 6. The germline gives CDR1 KGHSH, CDR2 LQKENI. The CDR3 runs to 16 residues.

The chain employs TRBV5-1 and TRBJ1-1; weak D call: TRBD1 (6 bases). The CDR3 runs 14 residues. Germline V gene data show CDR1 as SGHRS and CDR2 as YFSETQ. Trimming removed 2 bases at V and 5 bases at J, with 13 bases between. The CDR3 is CASSFLQGETEAFF. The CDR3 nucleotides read TGCGCCAGCAGCTTCCTACAGGGAGAAACTGAAGCTTTCTTT.

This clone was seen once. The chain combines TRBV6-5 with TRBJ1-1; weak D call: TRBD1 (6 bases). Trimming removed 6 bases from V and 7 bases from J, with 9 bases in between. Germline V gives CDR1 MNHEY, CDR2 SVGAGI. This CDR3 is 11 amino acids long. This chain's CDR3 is CASRGQHEAFF. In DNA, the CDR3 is TGTGCCAGCAGAGGACAGCATGAAGCTTTCTTT.

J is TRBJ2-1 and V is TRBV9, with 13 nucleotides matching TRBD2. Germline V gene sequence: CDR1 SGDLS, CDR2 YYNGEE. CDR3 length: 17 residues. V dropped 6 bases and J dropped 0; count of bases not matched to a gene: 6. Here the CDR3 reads CASNTGLAGFSYNEQFF. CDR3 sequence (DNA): TGTGCCAGCAACACGGGACTAGCGGGATTCTCCTACAATGAGCAGTTCTTC.

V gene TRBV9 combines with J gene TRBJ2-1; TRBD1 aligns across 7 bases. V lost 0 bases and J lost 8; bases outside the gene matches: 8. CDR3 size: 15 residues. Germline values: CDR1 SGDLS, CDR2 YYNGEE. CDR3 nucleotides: TGTGCCAGCAGCGTAGTGGTAGGGGGCGAAGATGAGCAGTTCTTC. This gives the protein CASSVVVGGEDEQFF. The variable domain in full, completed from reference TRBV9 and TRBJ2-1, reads DSGVTQTPKHLITATGQRVTLRCSPRSGDLSVYWYQQSLDQGLQFLIQYYNGEERAKGNILERFSAQQFPDLHSELNLSSLELGDSALYFCASSVVVGGEDEQFFGPGTRLTVL.

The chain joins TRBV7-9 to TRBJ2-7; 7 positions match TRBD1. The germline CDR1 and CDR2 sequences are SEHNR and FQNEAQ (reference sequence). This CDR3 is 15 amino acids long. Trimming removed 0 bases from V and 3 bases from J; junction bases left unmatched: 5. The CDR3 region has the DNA TGTGCCAGCAGCTTAGCTGGGACAGTTGTCTACGAGCAGTACGTC. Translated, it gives CASSLAGTVVYEQYV.

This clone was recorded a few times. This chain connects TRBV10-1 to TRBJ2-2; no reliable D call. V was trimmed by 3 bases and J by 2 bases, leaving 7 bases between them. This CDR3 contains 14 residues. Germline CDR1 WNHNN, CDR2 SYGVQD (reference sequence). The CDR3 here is CASSDRSNTGELFF. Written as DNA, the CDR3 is TGCGCCAGCAGTGACAGGTCAAACACCGGGGAGCTGTTTTTT.

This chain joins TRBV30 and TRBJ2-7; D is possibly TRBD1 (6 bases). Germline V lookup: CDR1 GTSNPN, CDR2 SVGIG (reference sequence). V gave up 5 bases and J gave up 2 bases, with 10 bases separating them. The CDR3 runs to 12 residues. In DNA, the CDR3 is TGTGCCTGGGGGGGCCCGGCCTACGAGCAGTACTTC. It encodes CAWGGPAYEQYF.

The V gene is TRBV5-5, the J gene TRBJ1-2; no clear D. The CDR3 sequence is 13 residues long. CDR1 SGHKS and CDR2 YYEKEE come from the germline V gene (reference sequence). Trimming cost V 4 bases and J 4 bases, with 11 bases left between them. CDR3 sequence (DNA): TGTGCCAGCAGCCCCGTCGAGGTCTATGGCTACACCTTC. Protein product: CASSPVEVYGYTF. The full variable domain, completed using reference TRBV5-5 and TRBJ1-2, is DAGVTQSPTHLIKTRGQQVTLRCSPISGHKSVSWYQQVLGQGPQFIFQYYEKEERGRGNFPDRFSARQFPNYSSELNVNALLLGDSALYLCASSPVEVYGYTFGSGTRLTVV.

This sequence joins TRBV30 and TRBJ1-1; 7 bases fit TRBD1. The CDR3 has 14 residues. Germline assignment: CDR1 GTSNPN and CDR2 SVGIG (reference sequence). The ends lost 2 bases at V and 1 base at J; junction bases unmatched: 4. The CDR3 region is CAWSPGQPNTEAFF. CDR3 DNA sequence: TGTGCCTGGAGTCCGGGACAGCCGAACACTGAAGCTTTCTTT.

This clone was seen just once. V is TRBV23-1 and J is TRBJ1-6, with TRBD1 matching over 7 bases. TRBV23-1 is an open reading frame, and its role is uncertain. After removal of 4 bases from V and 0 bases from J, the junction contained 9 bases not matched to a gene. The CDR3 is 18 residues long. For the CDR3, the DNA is TGCGCCAGCAGTCCTGACAGGGACGAAGTCTCCTATAATTCACCCCTCCACTTT. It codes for CASSPDRDEVSYNSPLHF.

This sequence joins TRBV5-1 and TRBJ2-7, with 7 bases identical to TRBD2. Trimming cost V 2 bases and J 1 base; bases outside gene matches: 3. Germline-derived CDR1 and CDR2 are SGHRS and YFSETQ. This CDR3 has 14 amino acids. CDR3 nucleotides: TGCGCCAGCAGCTTTTCCGGGGGGTCCTACGAGCAGTACGTC. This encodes CASSFSGGSYEQYV.

The CDR3 region has the DNA TGTGCCAGCAGTTACACAAACAGTGACACCGGGGAGCTGTTTTTT. It encodes CASSYTNSDTGELFF. The chain employs TRBV6-6 and TRBJ2-2; no clear D gene. The CDR3 runs to 15 residues. Germline-derived CDR1 and CDR2 are MNHNY and SVGAGI (reference sequence). The V end lost 2 bases, the J end lost 3 bases, and 10 bases lay between the germline ends.

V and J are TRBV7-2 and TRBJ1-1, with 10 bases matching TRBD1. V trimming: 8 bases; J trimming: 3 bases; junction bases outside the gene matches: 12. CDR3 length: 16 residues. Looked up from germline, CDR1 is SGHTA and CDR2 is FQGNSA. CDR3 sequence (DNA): TGTGCCAGCCCTGAGGGGACAGGGGCGCTTGACACTGAAGCTTTCTTT. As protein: CASPEGTGALDTEAFF.

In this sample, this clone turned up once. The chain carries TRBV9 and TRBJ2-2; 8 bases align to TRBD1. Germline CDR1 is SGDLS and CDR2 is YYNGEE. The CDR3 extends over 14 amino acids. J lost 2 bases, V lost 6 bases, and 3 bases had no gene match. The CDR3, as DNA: TGTGCCAGCACGGGACAGGTTAACACCGGGGAGCTGTTTTTT. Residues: CASTGQVNTGELFF.

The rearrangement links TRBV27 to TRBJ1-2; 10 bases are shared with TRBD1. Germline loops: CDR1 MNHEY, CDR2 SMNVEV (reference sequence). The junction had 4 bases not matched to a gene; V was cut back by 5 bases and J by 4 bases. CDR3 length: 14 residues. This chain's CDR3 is CASSVRDRGYGYTF. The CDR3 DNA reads TGTGCCAGCAGTGTCCGGGACAGGGGCTATGGCTACACCTTC.

The CDR3 loop reads CASSTGTGVTDTQYF. In nucleotides, the CDR3 is TGTGCCAGTAGTACGGGGACAGGGGTCACAGATACGCAGTATTTT. The rearrangement links TRBV19 to TRBJ2-3; 10 nucleotides match TRBD1. The V gene's germline CDR1 is LNHDA and CDR2 SQIVND (reference sequence). This CDR3 region has 15 residues. With 4 bases clipped from V and 2 bases from J, the junction kept 3 bases outside the gene matches. The variable domain in full, completed from reference TRBV19 and TRBJ2-3, reads DGGITQSPKYLFRKEGQNVTLSCEQNLNHDAMYWYRQDPGQGLRLIYYSQIVNDFQKGDIAEGYSVSREKKESFPLTVTSAQKNPTAFYLCASSTGTGVTDTQYFGPGTRLTVL.

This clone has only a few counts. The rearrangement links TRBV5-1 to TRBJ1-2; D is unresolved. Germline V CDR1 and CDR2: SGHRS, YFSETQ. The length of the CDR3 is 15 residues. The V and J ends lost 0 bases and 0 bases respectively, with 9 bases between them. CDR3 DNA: TGCGCCAGCAGCTTGGATGGCAGTCCTAACTATGGCTACACCTTC. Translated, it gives CASSLDGSPNYGYTF. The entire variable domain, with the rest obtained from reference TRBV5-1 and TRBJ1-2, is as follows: KAGVTQTPRYLIKTRGQQVTLSCSPISGHRSVSWYQQTPGQGLQFLFEYFSETQRNKGNFPGRFSGRQFSNSRSEMNVSTLELGDSALYLCASSLDGSPNYGYTFGSGTRLTVV.

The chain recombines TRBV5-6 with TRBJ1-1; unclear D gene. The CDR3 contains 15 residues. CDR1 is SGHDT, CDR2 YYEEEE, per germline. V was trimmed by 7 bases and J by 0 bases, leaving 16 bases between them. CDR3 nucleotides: TGTGCCAGCGTCGACTCGCCGTTGATGAACACTGAAGCTTTCTTT. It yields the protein CASVDSPLMNTEAFF.

For the CDR3, the DNA is TGTGCCAGCAGCCCCGGCTCTGGAAACACCATATATTTT. This codes for CASSPGSGNTIYF. The chain recombines TRBV27 with TRBJ1-3; no clear D. CDR3 size: 13 residues. Germline V gene data show CDR1 as MNHEY and CDR2 as SMNVEV (reference sequence). Trimming took off 6 bases at V and 0 bases at J, with 6 bases between the two ends.